This T cell receptor beta chain was recorded in a study of blood T cell repertoires in COVID-19. The CDR3 has 15 residues. The germline gives CDR1 LNHDA, CDR2 SQIVND (reference sequence). The junction had 10 bases not matched to a gene; V was cut back by 4 bases and J by 9 bases. Produced via immunoSEQ multiplex PCR; TCRdb's table is partial and in-frame only. This table has tens of thousands of clones, approximately 86% appearing once. The sequence came from a man between 50 and 59 years old with active COVID-19. The material sequenced was peripheral blood. This chain uses TRBV19 with TRBJ2-5, with 11 bases matching TRBD1. CDR3 in amino acids: CASSTGTGGRWAQYF. The CDR3 nucleotides read TGTGCCAGTAGTACCGGGACAGGGGGACGTTGGGCCCAGTACTTC.